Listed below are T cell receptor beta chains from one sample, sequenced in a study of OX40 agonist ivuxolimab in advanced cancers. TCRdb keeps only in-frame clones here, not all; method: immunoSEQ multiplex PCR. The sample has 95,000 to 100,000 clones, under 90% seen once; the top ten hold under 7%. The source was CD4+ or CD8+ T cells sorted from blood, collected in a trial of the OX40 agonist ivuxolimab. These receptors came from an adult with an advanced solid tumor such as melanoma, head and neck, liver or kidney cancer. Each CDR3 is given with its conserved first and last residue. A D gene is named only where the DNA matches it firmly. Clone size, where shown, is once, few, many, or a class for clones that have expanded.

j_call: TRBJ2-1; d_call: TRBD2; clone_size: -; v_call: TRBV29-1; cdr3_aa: CSGLAGANNEQFF; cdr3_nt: TGCAGCGGGCTAGCGGGAGCAAACAATGAGCAGTTCTTC
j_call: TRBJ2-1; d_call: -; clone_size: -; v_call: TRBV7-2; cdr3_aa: CASSFRRGSSVEQFF; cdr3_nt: TGTGCCAGCAGCTTCCGCAGGGGTTCATCGGTTGAGCAGTTCTTC
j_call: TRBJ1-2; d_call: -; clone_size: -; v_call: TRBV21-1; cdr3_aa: CANRKEDSRLGYTF; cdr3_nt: TGTGCCAACCGAAAGGAAGACAGTCGCCTTGGGTACACCTTC
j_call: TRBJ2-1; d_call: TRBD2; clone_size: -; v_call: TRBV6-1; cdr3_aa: CASSSRLAVPGEQFF; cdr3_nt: TGTGCCAGCAGTTCAAGACTAGCGGTCCCGGGGGAGCAGTTCTTC
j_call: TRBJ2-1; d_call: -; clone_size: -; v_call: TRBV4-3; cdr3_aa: CASSQDGGTSSYNEQFF; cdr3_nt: TGCGCCAGCAGCCAAGATGGCGGGACGAGCTCCTACAATGAGCAGTTCTTC
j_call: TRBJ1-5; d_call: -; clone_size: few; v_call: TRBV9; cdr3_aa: CASSVEGGNQPQHF; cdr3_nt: TGTGCCAGCAGCGTCGAGGGTGGCAATCAGCCCCAGCATTTT
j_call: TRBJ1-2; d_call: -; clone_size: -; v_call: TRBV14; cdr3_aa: CASSQDYRGGYTF; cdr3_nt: TGTGCCAGCAGCCAAGATTACAGAGGGGGCTACACCTTC
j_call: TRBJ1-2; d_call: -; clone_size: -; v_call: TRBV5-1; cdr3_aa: CASSWDNYGYTF; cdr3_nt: TGCGCCAGCAGCTGGGACAACTATGGCTACACCTTC
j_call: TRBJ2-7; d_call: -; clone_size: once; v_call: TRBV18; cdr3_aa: CASSPGHSYEQYF; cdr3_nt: TGTGCCAGCTCCCCGGGACACAGCTACGAGCAGTACTTC
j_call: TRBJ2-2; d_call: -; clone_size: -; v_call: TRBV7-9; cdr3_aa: CASSPQVTGELFF; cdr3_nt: TGTGCCAGCAGCCCCCAGGTAACCGGGGAGCTGTTTTTT
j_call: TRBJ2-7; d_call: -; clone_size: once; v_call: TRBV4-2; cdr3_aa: CASSQDRATYEQYF; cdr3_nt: TGTGCCAGCAGCCAAGATAGGGCCACTTACGAGCAGTACTTC